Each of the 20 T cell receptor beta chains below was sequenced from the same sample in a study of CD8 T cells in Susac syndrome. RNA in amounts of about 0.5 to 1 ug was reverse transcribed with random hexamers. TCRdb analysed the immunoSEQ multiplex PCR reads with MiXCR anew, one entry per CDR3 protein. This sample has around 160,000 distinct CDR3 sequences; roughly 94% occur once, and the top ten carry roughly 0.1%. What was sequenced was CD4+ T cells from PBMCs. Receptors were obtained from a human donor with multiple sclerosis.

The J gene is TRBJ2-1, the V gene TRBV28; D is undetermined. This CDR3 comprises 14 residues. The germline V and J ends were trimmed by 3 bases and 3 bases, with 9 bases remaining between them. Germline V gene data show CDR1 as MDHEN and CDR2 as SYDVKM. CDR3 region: CASSLLEIYNEQFF. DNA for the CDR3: TGTGCCAGCAGTTTGCTTGAAATCTACAATGAGCAGTTCTTC.

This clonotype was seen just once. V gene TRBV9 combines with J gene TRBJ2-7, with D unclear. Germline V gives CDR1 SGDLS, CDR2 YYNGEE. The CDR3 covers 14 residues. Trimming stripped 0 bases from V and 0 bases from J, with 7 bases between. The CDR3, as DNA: TGTGCCAGCAGCGTAGGACCGCTCTCCTACGAGCAGTACTTC. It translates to CASSVGPLSYEQYF. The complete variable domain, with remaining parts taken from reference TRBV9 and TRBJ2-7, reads DSGVTQTPKHLITATGQRVTLRCSPRSGDLSVYWYQQSLDQGLQFLIQYYNGEERAKGNILERFSAQQFPDLHSELNLSSLELGDSALYFCASSVGPLSYEQYFGPGTRLTVT.

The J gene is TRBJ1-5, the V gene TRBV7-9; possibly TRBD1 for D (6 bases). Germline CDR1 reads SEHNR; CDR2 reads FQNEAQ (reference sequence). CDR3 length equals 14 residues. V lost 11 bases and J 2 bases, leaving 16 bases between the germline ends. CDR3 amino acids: CAVSRGEGNQPQHF. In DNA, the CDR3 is TGTGCCGTGTCCAGGGGAGAGGGCAATCAGCCCCAGCATTTT.

CDR3 bases: TGTGCCAGCAGCCATTCCGGGACAACCACTGAAGCTTTCTTT. Protein product: CASSHSGTTTEAFF. The gene calls are TRBV4-2 and TRBJ1-1; possible D gene TRBD1, 6 bases. This CDR3 is 14 amino acids long. Germline lookup yields CDR1 LGHNA and CDR2 YNFKEQ. The V gene lost 3 bases and the J gene lost 4 bases, with 12 bases spanning the gap.

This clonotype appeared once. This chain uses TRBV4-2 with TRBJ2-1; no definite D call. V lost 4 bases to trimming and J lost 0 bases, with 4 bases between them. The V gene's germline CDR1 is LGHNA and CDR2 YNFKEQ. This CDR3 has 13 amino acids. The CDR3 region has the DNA TGTGCCAGCAGCCTAGGCTCCTACAATGAGCAGTTCTTC. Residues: CASSLGSYNEQFF.

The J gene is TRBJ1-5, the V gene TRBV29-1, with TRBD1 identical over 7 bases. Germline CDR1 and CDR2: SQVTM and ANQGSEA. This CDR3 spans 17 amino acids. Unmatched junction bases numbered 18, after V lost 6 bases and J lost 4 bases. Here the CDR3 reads CSVTDREGSEGNQPQHF. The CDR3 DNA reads TGCAGCGTGACCGACAGGGAAGGGAGTGAGGGGAATCAGCCCCAGCATTTT.

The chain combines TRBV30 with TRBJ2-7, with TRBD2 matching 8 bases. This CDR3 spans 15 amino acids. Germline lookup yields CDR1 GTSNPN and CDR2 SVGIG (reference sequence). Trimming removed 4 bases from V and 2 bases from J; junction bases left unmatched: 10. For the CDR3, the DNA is TGTGCCTGGAATCTTAACGGGGGGGGCGCCTACGAGCAGTACTTC. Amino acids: CAWNLNGGGAYEQYF.

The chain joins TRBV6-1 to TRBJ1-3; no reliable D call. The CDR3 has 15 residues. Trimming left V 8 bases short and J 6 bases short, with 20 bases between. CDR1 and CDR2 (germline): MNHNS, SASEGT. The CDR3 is CASSRHQRLENTIYF. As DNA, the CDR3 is TGTGCCAGCTCCAGACACCAACGGCTGGAAAACACCATATATTTT.

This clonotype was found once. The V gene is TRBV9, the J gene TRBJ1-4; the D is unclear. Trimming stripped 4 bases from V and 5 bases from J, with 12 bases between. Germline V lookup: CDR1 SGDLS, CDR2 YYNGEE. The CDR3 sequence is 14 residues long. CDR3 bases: TGTGCCAGCAGCCCCCGAGAGGGAAATGAAAAACTGTTTTTT. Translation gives CASSPREGNEKLFF.

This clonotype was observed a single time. CDR3 DNA sequence: TGTGCCTGGAGTTCCCCCAGGAGCAATCAGCCCCAGCATTTT. This encodes CAWSSPRSNQPQHF. The genes are TRBV30 and TRBJ1-5; D is unresolved. The V gene lost 2 bases and the J gene lost 1 base, with 9 bases spanning the gap. The CDR3 covers 14 residues. Germline CDR1 is GTSNPN and CDR2 is SVGIG (reference sequence). Drawing the rest from reference TRBV30 and TRBJ1-5, the complete variable domain is SQTIHQWPATLVQPVGSPLSLECTVEGTSNPNLYWYRQAAGRGLQLLFYSVGIGQISSEVPQNLSASRPQDRQFILSSKKLLLSDSGFYLCAWSSPRSNQPQHFGDGTRLSIL.

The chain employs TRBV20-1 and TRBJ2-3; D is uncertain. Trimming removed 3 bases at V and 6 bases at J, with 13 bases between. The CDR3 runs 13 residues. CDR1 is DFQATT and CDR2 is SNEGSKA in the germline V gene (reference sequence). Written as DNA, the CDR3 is TGCAGTGCTAGCCTCGCTGGCGACGATACGCAGTATTTT. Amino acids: CSASLAGDDTQYF.

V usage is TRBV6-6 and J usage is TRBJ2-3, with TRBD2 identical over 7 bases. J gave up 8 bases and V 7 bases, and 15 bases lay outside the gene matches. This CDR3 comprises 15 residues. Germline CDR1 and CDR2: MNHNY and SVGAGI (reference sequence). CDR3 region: CASTARGVGQSTQYF. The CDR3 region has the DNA TGTGCCAGCACCGCCCGGGGGGTCGGACAAAGTACGCAGTATTTT.

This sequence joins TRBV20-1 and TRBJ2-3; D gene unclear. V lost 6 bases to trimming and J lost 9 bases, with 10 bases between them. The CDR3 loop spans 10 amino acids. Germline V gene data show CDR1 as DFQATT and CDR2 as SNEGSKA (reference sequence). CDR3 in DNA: TGCAGTGCCGCCCTATTCACGCAGTATTTT. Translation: CSAALFTQYF.

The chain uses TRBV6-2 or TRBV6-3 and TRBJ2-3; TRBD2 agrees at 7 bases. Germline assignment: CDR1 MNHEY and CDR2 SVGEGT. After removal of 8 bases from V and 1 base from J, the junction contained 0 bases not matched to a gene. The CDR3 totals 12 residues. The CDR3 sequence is CASREGTDTQYF. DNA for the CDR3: TGTGCCAGCCGGGAGGGCACAGATACGCAGTATTTT.

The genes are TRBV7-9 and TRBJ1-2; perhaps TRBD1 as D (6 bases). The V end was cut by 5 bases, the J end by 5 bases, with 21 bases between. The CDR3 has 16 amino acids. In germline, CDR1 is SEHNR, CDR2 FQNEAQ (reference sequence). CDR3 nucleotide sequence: TGTGCCAGCAGCCGTCTCCGGGAACAGGGAGGGTATGGCTACACCTTC. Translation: CASSRLREQGGYGYTF.

The CDR3 loop is CASSRSGRANEQFF. CDR3 bases: TGTGCCAGCAGCCGAAGCGGGAGGGCCAATGAGCAGTTCTTC. The chain uses TRBV4-2 and TRBJ2-1; 10 bases align to TRBD2. CDR1 and CDR2 from the germline V gene are LGHNA and YNFKEQ. The CDR3 is 14 residues long. The trim removed 4 bases at V and 6 bases at J, leaving 3 bases unmatched.

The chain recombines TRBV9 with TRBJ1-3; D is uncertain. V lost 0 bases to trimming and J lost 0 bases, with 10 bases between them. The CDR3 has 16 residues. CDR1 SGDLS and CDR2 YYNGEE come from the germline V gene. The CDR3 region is CASSVGGFISGNTIYF. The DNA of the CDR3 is TGTGCCAGCAGCGTAGGGGGATTCATCTCTGGAAACACCATATATTTT. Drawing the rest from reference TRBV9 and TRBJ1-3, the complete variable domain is DSGVTQTPKHLITATGQRVTLRCSPRSGDLSVYWYQQSLDQGLQFLIQYYNGEERAKGNILERFSAQQFPDLHSELNLSSLELGDSALYFCASSVGGFISGNTIYFGEGSWLTVV.

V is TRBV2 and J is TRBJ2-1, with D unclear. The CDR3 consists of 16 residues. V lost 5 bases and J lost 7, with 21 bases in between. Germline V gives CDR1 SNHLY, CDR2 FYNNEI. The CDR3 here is CASSQMAPTLGNEQFF. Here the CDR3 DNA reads TGTGCCAGCAGTCAAATGGCTCCCACTTTAGGAAATGAGCAGTTCTTC.

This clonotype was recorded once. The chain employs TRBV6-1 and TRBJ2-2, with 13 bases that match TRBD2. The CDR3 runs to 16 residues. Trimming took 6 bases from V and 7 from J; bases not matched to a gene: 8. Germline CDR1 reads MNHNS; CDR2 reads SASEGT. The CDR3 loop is CASSLGTSGMSGELFF. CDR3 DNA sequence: TGTGCCAGCAGCCTAGGGACTAGCGGGATGAGCGGGGAGCTGTTTTTT.

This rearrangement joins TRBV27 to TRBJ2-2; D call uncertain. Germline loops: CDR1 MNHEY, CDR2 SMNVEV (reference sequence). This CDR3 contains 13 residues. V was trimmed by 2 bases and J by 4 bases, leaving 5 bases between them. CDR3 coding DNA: TGTGCCAGCAGTTTACGAGGCACCGGGGAGCTGTTTTTT. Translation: CASSLRGTGELFF.